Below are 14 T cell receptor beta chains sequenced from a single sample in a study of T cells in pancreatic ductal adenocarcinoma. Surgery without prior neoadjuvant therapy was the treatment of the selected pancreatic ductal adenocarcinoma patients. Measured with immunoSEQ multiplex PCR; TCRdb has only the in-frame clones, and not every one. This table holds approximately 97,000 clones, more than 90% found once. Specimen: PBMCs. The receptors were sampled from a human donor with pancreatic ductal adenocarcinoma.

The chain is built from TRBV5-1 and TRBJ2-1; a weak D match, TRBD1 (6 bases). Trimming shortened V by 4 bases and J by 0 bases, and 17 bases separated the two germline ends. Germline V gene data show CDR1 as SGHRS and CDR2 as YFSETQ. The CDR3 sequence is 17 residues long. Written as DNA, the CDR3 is TGCGCCAGCAGCCGCGGACAGTATGAAAGCTCCTACAATGAGCAGTTCTTC. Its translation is CASSRGQYESSYNEQFF.

Here the CDR3 DNA reads TGCGCCAGCAGCCTCCAGACTAGCGGGAGCCCCTGGTCCTACGAGCAGTACTTC. Amino acids: CASSLQTSGSPWSYEQYF. The chain has TRBV4-1 and TRBJ2-7, with 12 bases identical to TRBD2. This CDR3 has 18 residues. CDR1 is MGHRA, CDR2 YSYEKL, per germline. J gave up 1 base and V 4 bases, and 11 bases lay outside the gene matches.

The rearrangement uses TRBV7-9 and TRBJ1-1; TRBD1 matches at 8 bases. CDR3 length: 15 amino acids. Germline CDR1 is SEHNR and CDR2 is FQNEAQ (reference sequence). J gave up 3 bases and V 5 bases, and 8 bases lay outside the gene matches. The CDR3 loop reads CASSPGQGGDTEAFF. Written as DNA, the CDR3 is TGTGCCAGCAGCCCAGGACAGGGTGGGGACACTGAAGCTTTCTTT.

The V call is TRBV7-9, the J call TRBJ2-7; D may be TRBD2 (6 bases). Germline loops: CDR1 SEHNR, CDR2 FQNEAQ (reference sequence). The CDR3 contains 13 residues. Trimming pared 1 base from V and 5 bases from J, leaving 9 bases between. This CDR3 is CASSLGGVNEQYF. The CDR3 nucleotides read TGTGCCAGCAGCTTAGGGGGGGTGAACGAGCAGTACTTC.

CDR3 nucleotide sequence: TGTGCCTGGAGTGTTGTGGGAGGGTCAGATACGCAGTATTTT. This codes for CAWSVVGGSDTQYF. This rearrangement joins TRBV30 to TRBJ2-3; 7 bases line up with TRBD2. The CDR3 has 14 residues. Germline CDR1 GTSNPN, CDR2 SVGIG (reference sequence). The J segment lost 4 bases and the V segment lost 0 bases, leaving 4 bases of the junction unmatched.

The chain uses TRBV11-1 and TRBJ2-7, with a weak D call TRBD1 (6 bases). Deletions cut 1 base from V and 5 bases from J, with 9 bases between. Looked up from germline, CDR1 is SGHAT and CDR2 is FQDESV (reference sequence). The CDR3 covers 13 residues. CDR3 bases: TGTGCCAGCAGCTTAGGGGCAGGGGACGAGCAGTACTTC. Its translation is CASSLGAGDEQYF. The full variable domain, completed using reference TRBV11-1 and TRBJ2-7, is EAEVAQSPRYKITEKSQAVAFWCDPISGHATLYWYRQILGQGPELLVQFQDESVVDDSQLPKDRFSAERLKGVDSTLKIQPAELGDSAMYLCASSLGAGDEQYFGPGTRLTVT.

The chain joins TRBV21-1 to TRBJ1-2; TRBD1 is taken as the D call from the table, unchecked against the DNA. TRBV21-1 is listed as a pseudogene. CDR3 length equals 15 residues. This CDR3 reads CASSLGQPETYGYTF. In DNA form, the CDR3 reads TGTGCCAGCAGCCTGGGACAGCCGGAAACTTATGGCTACACCTTC.

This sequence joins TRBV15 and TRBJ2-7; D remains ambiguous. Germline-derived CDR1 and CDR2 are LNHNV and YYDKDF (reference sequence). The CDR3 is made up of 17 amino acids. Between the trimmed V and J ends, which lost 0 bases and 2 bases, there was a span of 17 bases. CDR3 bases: TGTGCCACCAGCAGAGATCCTTGGCGCGATCGGGCCTACGAGCAGTACTTC. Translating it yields CATSRDPWRDRAYEQYF.

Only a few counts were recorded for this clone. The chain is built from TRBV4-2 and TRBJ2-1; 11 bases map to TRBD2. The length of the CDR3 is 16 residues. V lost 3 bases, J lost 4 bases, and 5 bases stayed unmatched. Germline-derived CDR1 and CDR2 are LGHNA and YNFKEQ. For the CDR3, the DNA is TGTGCCAGCAGCCATGGAGGGACTAGCGGTTACAATGAGCAGTTCTTC. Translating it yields CASSHGGTSGYNEQFF.

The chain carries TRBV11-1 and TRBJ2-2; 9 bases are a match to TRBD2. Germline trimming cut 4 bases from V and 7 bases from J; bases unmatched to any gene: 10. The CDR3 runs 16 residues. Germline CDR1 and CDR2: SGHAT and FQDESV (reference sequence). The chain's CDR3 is CASSYSGRGAGGELFF. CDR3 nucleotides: TGTGCCAGCAGCTATAGCGGGAGAGGGGCCGGCGGGGAGCTGTTTTTT.

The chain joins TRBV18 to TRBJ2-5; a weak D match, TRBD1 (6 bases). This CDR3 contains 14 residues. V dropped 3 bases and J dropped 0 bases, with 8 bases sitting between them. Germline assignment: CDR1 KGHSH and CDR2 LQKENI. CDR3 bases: TGTGCCAGCTCACCCGGACAGAACCAAGAGACCCAGTACTTC. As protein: CASSPGQNQETQYF.

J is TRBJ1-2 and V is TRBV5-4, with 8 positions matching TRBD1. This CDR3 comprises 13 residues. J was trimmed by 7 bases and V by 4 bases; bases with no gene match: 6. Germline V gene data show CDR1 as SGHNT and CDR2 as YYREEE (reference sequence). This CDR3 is CASSRTGTFGYTF. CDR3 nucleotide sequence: TGTGCCAGCAGCCGGACAGGGACCTTTGGCTACACCTTC.

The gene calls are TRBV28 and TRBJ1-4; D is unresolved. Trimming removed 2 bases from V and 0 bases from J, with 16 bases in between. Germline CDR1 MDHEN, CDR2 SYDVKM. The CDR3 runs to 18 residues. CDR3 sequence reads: CASSLAEAVTATNEKLFF. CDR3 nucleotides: TGTGCCAGCAGTTTAGCCGAGGCAGTAACTGCAACTAATGAAAAACTGTTTTTT.

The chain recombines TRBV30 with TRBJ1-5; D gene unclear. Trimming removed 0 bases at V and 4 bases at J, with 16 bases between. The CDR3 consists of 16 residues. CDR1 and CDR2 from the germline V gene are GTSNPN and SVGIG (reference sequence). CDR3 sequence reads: CAWSVGSPFSNQPQHF. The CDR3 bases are TGTGCCTGGAGTGTAGGGAGCCCCTTTTCAAATCAGCCCCAGCATTTT.